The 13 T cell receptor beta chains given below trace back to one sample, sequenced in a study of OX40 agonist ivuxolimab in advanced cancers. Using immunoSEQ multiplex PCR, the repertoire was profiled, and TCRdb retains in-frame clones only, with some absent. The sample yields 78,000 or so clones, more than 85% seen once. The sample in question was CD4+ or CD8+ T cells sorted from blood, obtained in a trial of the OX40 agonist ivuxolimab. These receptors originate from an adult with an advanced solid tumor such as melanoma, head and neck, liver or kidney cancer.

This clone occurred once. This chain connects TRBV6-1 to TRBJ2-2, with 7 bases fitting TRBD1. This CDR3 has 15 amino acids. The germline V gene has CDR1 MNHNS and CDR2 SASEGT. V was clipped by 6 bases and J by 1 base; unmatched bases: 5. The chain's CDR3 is CASSANRGNTGELFF. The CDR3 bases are TGTGCCAGCAGCGCTAACAGGGGGAACACCGGGGAGCTGTTTTTT.

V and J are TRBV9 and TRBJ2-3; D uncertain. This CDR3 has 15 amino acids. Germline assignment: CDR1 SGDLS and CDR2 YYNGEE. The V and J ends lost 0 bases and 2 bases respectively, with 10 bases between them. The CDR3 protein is CASSVDNLNTDTQYF. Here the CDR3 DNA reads TGTGCCAGCAGCGTAGATAACCTTAACACAGATACGCAGTATTTT. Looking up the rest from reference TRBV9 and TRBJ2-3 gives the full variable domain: DSGVTQTPKHLITATGQRVTLRCSPRSGDLSVYWYQQSLDQGLQFLIQYYNGEERAKGNILERFSAQQFPDLHSELNLSSLELGDSALYFCASSVDNLNTDTQYFGPGTRLTVL.

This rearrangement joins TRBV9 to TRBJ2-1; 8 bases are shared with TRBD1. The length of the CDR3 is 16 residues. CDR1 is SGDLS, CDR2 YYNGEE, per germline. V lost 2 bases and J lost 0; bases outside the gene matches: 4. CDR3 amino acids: CASSVQGAGSYNEQFF. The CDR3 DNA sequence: TGTGCCAGCAGCGTCCAGGGGGCAGGCTCCTACAATGAGCAGTTCTTC.

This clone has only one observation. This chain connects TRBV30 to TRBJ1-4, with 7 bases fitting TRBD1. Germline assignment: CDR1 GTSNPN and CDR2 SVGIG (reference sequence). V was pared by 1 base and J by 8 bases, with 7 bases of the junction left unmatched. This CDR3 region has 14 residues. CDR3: CAWSAGTVSEKLFF. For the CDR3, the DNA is TGTGCCTGGAGTGCCGGGACAGTGAGCGAAAAACTGTTTTTT. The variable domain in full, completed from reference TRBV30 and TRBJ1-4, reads SQTIHQWPATLVQPVGSPLSLECTVEGTSNPNLYWYRQAAGRGLQLLFYSVGIGQISSEVPQNLSASRPQDRQFILSSKKLLLSDSGFYLCAWSAGTVSEKLFFGSGTQLSVL.

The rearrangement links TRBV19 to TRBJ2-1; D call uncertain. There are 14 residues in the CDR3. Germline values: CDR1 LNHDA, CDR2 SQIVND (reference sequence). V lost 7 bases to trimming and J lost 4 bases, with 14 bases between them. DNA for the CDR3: TGTGCCAGTAACGTCATAGGGCGGTACAATGAGCAGTTCTTC. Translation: CASNVIGRYNEQFF.

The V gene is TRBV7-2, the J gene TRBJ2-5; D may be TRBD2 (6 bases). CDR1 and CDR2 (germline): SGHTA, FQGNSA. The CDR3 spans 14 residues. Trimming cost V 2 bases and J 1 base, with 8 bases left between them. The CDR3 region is CASSLIGGQETQYF. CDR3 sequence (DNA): TGTGCCAGCAGCTTAATCGGGGGCCAAGAGACCCAGTACTTC.

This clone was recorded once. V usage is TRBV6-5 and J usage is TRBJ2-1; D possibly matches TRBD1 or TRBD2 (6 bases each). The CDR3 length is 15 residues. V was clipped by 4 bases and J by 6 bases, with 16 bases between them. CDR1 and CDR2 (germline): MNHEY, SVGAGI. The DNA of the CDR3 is TGTGCCAGCAGTTCAGGAGGGGCAGGGGCCAATGAGCAGTTCTTC. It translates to CASSSGGAGANEQFF.

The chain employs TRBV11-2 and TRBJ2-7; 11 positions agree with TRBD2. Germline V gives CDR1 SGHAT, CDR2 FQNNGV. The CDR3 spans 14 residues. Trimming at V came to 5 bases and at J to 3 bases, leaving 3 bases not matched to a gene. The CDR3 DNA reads TGTGCCAGCAGCCAAGGGACTAGCGGCTACGAGCAGTACTTC. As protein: CASSQGTSGYEQYF.

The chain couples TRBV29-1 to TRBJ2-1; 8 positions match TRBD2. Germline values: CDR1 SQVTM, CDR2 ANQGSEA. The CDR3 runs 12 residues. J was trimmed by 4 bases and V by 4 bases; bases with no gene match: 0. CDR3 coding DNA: TGCAGCGTTGCTAGCGGGTACAATGAGCAGTTCTTC. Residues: CSVASGYNEQFF.

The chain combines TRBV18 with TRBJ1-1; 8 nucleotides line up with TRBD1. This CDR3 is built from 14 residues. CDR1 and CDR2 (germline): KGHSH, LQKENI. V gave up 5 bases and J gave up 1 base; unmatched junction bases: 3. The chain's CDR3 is CASSMDRANTEAFF. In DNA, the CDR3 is TGTGCCAGCTCAATGGACAGGGCGAACACTGAAGCTTTCTTT.

This CDR3 reads CASKGWTGDYEQYF. The DNA for the CDR3 is TGTGCCAGTAAGGGCTGGACAGGGGACTACGAGCAGTACTTC. V gene TRBV6-1 combines with J gene TRBJ2-7, with 9 bases that match TRBD1. V was clipped by 9 bases and J by 3 bases; unmatched bases: 9. The CDR3 is 14 residues long. Per the germline V gene, CDR1 is MNHNS and CDR2 is SASEGT.

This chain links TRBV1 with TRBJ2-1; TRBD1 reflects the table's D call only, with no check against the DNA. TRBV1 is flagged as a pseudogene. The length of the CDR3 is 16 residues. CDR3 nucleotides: TGCACCAGCAGCCAAGATTTAAGGGGCAAGTGGAATGAGCAGTTCTTC. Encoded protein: CTSSQDLRGKWNEQFF.

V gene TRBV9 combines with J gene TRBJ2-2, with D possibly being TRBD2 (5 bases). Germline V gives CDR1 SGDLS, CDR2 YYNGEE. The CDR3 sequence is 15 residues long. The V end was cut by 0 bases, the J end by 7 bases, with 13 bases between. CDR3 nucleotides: TGTGCCAGCAGCGTAGTTATAGCCGGAGGCGGGGAGCTGTTTTTT. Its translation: CASSVVIAGGGELFF.